This T cell receptor (beta chain) is drawn from a study of T-cell memory formation after mild COVID-19. For the study at large: Clusters were largely donor specific. Broader study findings: CD4+ contracting clones were mainly CM and EM; CD8+ ones, EMRA. Day 15 to 85 contracting clones showed balanced CD4/CD8; later expanders leaned CD4+.

A note on this clonotype: Its antigen remains unidentified.

TCRdb processed the 5' RACE reads anew with MiXCR; each CDR3 protein has one entry. The sample comprises about 470,000 distinct CDR3 sequences, 15% to 20% of which are singletons, and roughly an eighth rests with the top ten. This CDR3 has 13 residues. Germline-derived CDR1 and CDR2 are DFQATT and SNEGSKA (reference sequence). Trimming took 3 bases from V and 6 from J; bases not matched to a gene: 3. V and J are TRBV20-1 and TRBJ2-2; TRBD1 aligns across 8 bases. Sequencing was carried out using PBMCs or a T cell subset sorted from them (not recorded which). The receptor was isolated from an adult woman who had mild COVID-19 (a few samples of this study predate the infection). Cell type and time point are not known. The DNA of the CDR3 is TGCAGTGCTAGGAGACAGGGGCCCGGGGAGCTGTTTTTT. Its translation is CSARRQGPGELFF.